This T cell receptor beta chain emerged from a study of cytomegalovirus exposure and HLA in healthy donors (dated by TCRdb to between 2016 and 2019). With respect to the entire study: An earlier analysis of roughly 500 of the donors reported about 250 Gb of sequence data and 120 million or so unique TCR beta sequences from 150 million to 200 million T cells. An early release that covered approximately 600 HLA-typed donors contained approximately 300 gigabases of sequencing data and tens of millions of unique TCR sequences. Of the roughly 400 genotyped donors, around 81% fell in the genetic ancestry cluster associated with self-reported Caucasian donors. The study aimed to test whether signatures of past pathogen exposure could be identified by cataloging public T cell receptors. The T cell repertoires of around 730 subjects were profiled by immunosequencing and related to cytomegalovirus serostatus. Along with the approximately 700-subject first cohort, a separate validation cohort of some 130 different subjects was used. High-throughput TCR immunosequencing, statistical association of individual TCRs with disease status, and machine learning were combined to predict cytomegalovirus infection status. A later analysis re-examined previously published TCR beta repertoires from about 670 donors and added high-resolution HLA genotyping to investigate patterns of TCR occurrence. Rather than drawing on any new phenotypic data, the later analysis identified candidate immune exposures from TCR beta sequences and the way those sequences occurred across donors. To decide whether each TCR beta V gene segment behaved as functional or pseudogenic, an earlier analysis of some 600 of the donors relied on high-throughput TCR beta sequencing. Alongside the repertoire data, information on donor age, sex, ethnicity and CMV serostatus was compiled. A later genetic analysis used genome-wide SNP genotypes for about 60% of the roughly 670 donors, treating that subset as a discovery cohort. Every repertoire in the discovery cohort had been generated on one and the same sequencing platform. Both class I and class II loci were covered by HLA typing, at four-digit resolution. The number of donors typed differed by locus, with roughly 629-640 for A, B, C, DRB1 and DQB1, around 500 for DQA1, approximately 570 for DPA1, and around 460 for DPB1. Because of strong linkage in the cohort, roughly five DR-DQ haplotypes were treated as single units for association and clustering. Across under 500 genotyped donors of the cohort, an average of approximately 240,000 unique TCR beta nucleotide sequences per donor were sequenced, and roughly a sixth of those sequences were non-productive.

The cohort consisted of 666 healthy bone marrow donors. Cohort members were all nominally healthy when sampled, although unrecorded immune exposures were likely present. The donor tested CMV seronegative and was one of the 352 seronegative cohort members. Every donor gave a peripheral blood sample, and the peripheral blood mononuclear cells from that sample were used for TCR beta sequencing. Genomic DNA extraction from the blood cell samples was performed with the Qiagen DNeasy Blood Extraction Kit. Worth noting for this clone: Its specific antigen is unknown. Base-call qualities are not available, and no considerably larger clone is one nucleotide away.

Via the germline V gene, CDR1 is MDHEN and CDR2 SYDVKM. V lost 5 bases and J lost 0 bases; the stretch between them is 10 bases long. The CDR3 contains 15 residues, cysteine and phenylalanine counted. Just CDR3 DNA is preserved here, 45 bases in frame from base 1. Library preparation was by the immunoSEQ multiplex PCR assay. The multiplex PCR relied on a mix of 60 forward primers for TCR Vbeta segments and 13 reverse primers for TCR Jbeta segments. The CDR3 region of rearranged TCR beta genes was amplified from genomic DNA with a multiplex PCR assay. Amplified TCR beta libraries were sequenced as 87-base-pair reads on the Illumina HiSeq System. Per the authors' processing: In a later analysis, some 80 million unique TCR beta chains were counted across the 500 to 850 repertoires, and around 10 million of these chains were shared by at least two donors. A nearest-neighbor algorithm error-corrected the raw reads and collapsed the reads into unique sequences, merging closely related sequences to remove PCR and sequencing errors. To assign V, D and J gene segments, CDR3 sequences were aligned to IMGT reference sequences. For a sequence to be retained, a match of at least six nucleotides was required to both a V gene segment and a J gene segment. Rearrangements were classified as productive when the CDR3 lacked stop codons and remained in frame with V and J, and all other rearrangements were classified as non-productive. Following IMGT convention, CDR3 was defined as the stretch from the second conserved V-encoded cysteine up to the conserved J-encoded phenylalanine. The earlier analysis of 587 of the donors excluded sequences that lacked an unambiguous match to a single V gene segment. An earlier analysis of some 500 of the donors classified V segments as functional when productive rearrangements were above 56.7% and as segregating when the standard deviation between donors was above 5%. A statistical classification framework was built for diagnosing cytomegalovirus status from the catalog of TCR beta chain sequences. In a later analysis, TCR nucleotide sequences were compared against IMGT/GENE-DB human TR gene sequences so that V and J genes could be assigned. The TCRdist pipeline was used in a later analysis to assign CDR3 sequences and most-parsimonious VDJ recombination scenarios. A later analysis defined each TCR beta chain by its CDR3 amino acid sequence plus V-gene family, and excluded reads lacking a unique V-gene family. A later analysis removed roughly 590 highly shared, low-generation-probability nucleotide sequences to deal with suspected cross-contamination and a sequencing artifact. For each public chain, a later analysis derived a clonal expansion index from normalized ranks of inferred template counts within each repertoire. Generation probabilities in a later analysis came from a VDJ recombination model fitted to out-of-frame rearrangements, and those results were checked against IGoR. In a later analysis, TCR-TCR, TCR-HLA and TCR-CMV co-occurrence was scored with hypergeometric tests, and a repertoire-size bias correction was applied to TCR pairs. A later analysis estimated false discovery rates by permuting HLA or CMV assignments 20 times. A later analysis grouped co-occurring TCRs with DBSCAN, adding TCRdist sequence similarity when clustering within HLA-allele-positive subsets. Repertoires with fewer than 30,000 or more than 120,000 public chains, plus five repertoires with anomalous nucleotide sharing, were excluded from co-occurrence clustering. Entries here come from immuneACCESS through TCRdb and include only in-frame sequences with V and J called. Some clones fail to appear in such tables; in the studies checked, an unresolved V gene covers under half of the shortfall, and the cause of the remainder is unknown. V and J calls and clone size are as listed in that table; D and trimming were resolved from the DNA. The sample records about 200,000 clones, roughly 84% of which are singletons. Together, the top ten hold about 1.7% of the sample.

Results and caveats for the whole study, not just this receptor: A further reported finding was that TCR beta sequences accurately predicted the HLA-A and HLA-B alleles for most subjects in the first cohort. When HLA alleles, especially DR and DQ, strongly co-occurred, attributing TCR associations to individual alleles was difficult. Correlated functional status among segregating V segments might reflect linkage disequilibrium, but an unknown experimental factor could not be ruled out. According to a later analysis, parvovirus B19, influenza, CMV and Epstein-Barr virus appeared linked to several top co-occurrence clusters. A later analysis found that TCR association rates varied across HLA loci, with DRB1 alleles showing the most associated TCRs and HLA-C alleles the fewest. In this cohort, only TCR beta chains were sequenced, and detectable features were limited by the absence of alpha or paired-chain data. Seventeen rarely observed V segments, including chromosome 9 orphons, were excluded from the earlier analysis of approximately 500 of the donors because counts were too low. The only immune exposure information available for the cohort was CMV serostatus. The classifier was reported to diagnose cytomegalovirus status with high specificity and sensitivity in both the original and validation cohorts. A later analysis associated about 17,000 TCR beta sequences with specific HLA alleles at a false discovery rate of 0.05. According to a later genetic analysis, donors in an Asian-associated ancestry cluster had fewer N-insertions in productive TCRs than the approximately 700-donor mean. In a later genetic analysis, a missense DCLRE1C variant was associated with V-gene and J-gene trimming of TCR beta chains, and the association was replicated in an independent cohort. Presence/absence analyses assumed roughly uniform sequencing depth across donors, an assumption that may not hold. Broadly in line with IMGT annotations, most TCR beta V segments showed up in productive rearrangements about 87% or about 30% of the time in an earlier analysis of a few hundred of the donors. Three of the identified cytomegalovirus-associated TCR beta chains were confirmed in vitro to be specific for cytomegalovirus antigens. Compared with equally common non-associated chains, HLA-associated TCR beta chains in a later analysis were more clonally expanded and had lower generation probabilities. A cluster of highly shared sequence variants was judged likely to be a technical artifact of the sequencing pipeline. The authors suggested that the approach could potentially be generalized to other disease states and immunological phenotypes. The 87-base-pair reads could not distinguish some IMGT-functional V segments, including TRBV6-2 and TRBV6-3, so those segments were excluded. The study listed 150 to 200 TCR beta chains as associated with cytomegalovirus. HLA typing was unavailable for some donors at each locus, so association tests used only the typed subset. According to a later analysis, most CMV-associated TCR beta chains appeared to be HLA-restricted, and the HLA associations seemed to be driven largely by CMV exposure. While some public TCRs were present in many individuals, most TCR sequences turned up only very rarely across donors.

The sequence was collected from a man aged 45-60 years in good health and CMV-seronegative. The rearranged segments are TRBV28 and TRBJ2-2; the D gene is perhaps TRBD2, from 6 matching bases. The source material was PBMCs. In nucleotide form, the sequence is TGTGCCAGCAGTATGCCTAGCGCGAACACCGGGGAGCTGTTTTTT. This encodes CASSMPSANTGELFF.